The rows below give T cell receptor beta chains drawn from one sample of a study of vaccination and CD4 T cells after COVID-19. TCRdb reprocessed the PCR reads with MiXCR, giving one entry per CDR3 protein. The sample has around 10,000 distinct CDR3 sequences; roughly 60% are singletons. Their target antigens are unknown. Sample: CD4+ T cells from blood, cultured in vitro. These TCRs come from a human donor who had recovered from COVID-19. Each CDR3 is given with its conserved first and last residue. Fields, in order: J gene, D gene, clone size, V gene, CDR3 length, CDR3 DNA, CDR3 protein. The D gene is left open where the match is weak. Clone size is not always given. Where it is, it says once, few, many or a class for expanded clones.

j_call: TRBJ2-5
d_call: NA
clone_size: NA
v_call: TRBV6-5
cdr3_length: 13
cdr3_nt: TGTGCCAGCAGTTACTCGACTGGGGAGACCCAGTACTTC
cdr3_aa: CASSYSTGETQYF

j_call: TRBJ2-2
d_call: NA
clone_size: NA
v_call: TRBV11-3
cdr3_length: 12
cdr3_nt: TGTGCCAGCAGCTTACTTTCCGGGGAGCTGTTTTTT
cdr3_aa: CASSLLSGELFF

j_call: TRBJ2-1
d_call: NA
clone_size: NA
v_call: TRBV2
cdr3_length: 13
cdr3_nt: TGTGCCAGCAGTAAGGACAGAAACAATGAGCAGTTCTTC
cdr3_aa: CASSKDRNNEQFF

j_call: TRBJ1-1
d_call: NA
clone_size: NA
v_call: TRBV24-1
cdr3_length: 13
cdr3_nt: TGTGCCACCAGTGACAGGGGCAACACTGAAGCGTTCTTT
cdr3_aa: CATSDRGNTEAFF

j_call: TRBJ2-1
d_call: NA
clone_size: NA
v_call: TRBV11-3
cdr3_length: 15
cdr3_nt: TGTGCCAGCAGCCTCCGGAGTTTTGGGGACAATGAGCAGTTCTTC
cdr3_aa: CASSLRSFGDNEQFF

j_call: TRBJ2-3
d_call: TRBD2
clone_size: NA
v_call: TRBV7-9
cdr3_length: 13
cdr3_nt: TGTGCCAGCAGCGGCGGGAGGGCAGATACGCAGTATTTT
cdr3_aa: CASSGGRADTQYF

j_call: TRBJ1-5
d_call: NA
clone_size: NA
v_call: TRBV30
cdr3_length: 14
cdr3_nt: TGTGCCTGGATGTACGGGCGGGAAGATCAGCCCCAGCATTTT
cdr3_aa: CAWMYGREDQPQHF

j_call: TRBJ2-3
d_call: TRBD2
clone_size: NA
v_call: TRBV20-1
cdr3_length: 19
cdr3_nt: TGCAGTGCTATCTCCTCCGGGACTAGCGGGAGGGCCGGGACAGATACGCAGTATTTT
cdr3_aa: CSAISSGTSGRAGTDTQYF

j_call: TRBJ2-1
d_call: NA
clone_size: few
v_call: TRBV20-1
cdr3_length: 13
cdr3_nt: TGCAGTGCTAGCGGGGGATCATACAATGAGCAGTTCTTC
cdr3_aa: CSASGGSYNEQFF

j_call: TRBJ2-3
d_call: NA
clone_size: NA
v_call: TRBV25-1
cdr3_length: 15
cdr3_nt: TGTGCCAGCAGTGCATATACCGGGGACACAGATACGCAGTATTTT
cdr3_aa: CASSAYTGDTDTQYF

j_call: TRBJ1-4
d_call: TRBD1
clone_size: NA
v_call: TRBV6-1
cdr3_length: 14
cdr3_nt: TGTGCCAGCAGCAGGACAGGGTCGGATGAAAAACTGTTTTTT
cdr3_aa: CASSRTGSDEKLFF

j_call: TRBJ2-5
d_call: TRBD2
clone_size: NA
v_call: TRBV25-1
cdr3_length: 16
cdr3_nt: TGTGCCAGCAGTGACTGGACTAGCGGGGGACTGAAGACCCAGTACTTC
cdr3_aa: CASSDWTSGGLKTQYF

j_call: TRBJ1-5
d_call: NA
clone_size: few
v_call: TRBV6-2/TRBV6-3
cdr3_length: 15
cdr3_nt: TGTGCCAGCAGAACGACAGGAGCCGGCAATCAGCCCCAGCATTTT
cdr3_aa: CASRTTGAGNQPQHF

j_call: TRBJ2-2
d_call: NA
clone_size: few
v_call: TRBV27
cdr3_length: 15
cdr3_nt: TGTGCCAGCAGTGACCAGGGCCTGGGATCGGGGGAGCTGTTTTTT
cdr3_aa: CASSDQGLGSGELFF

j_call: TRBJ2-7
d_call: TRBD1
clone_size: NA
v_call: TRBV7-2
cdr3_length: 17
cdr3_nt: TGTGCCAGCAGTTACGAATCAACGAGACAGGGCTCCTACGAGCAGTACTTC
cdr3_aa: CASSYESTRQGSYEQYF

j_call: TRBJ1-6
d_call: NA
clone_size: NA
v_call: TRBV24-1
cdr3_length: 15
cdr3_nt: TGTGCCACCTCGGTCAGCCCCTTGGATAATTCACCCCTCCACTTT
cdr3_aa: CATSVSPLDNSPLHF

j_call: TRBJ2-1
d_call: NA
clone_size: once
v_call: TRBV19
cdr3_length: 15
cdr3_nt: TGTGCCAGTAGTATAGCTTCCCAGTACTACAATGAGCAGTTCTTC
cdr3_aa: CASSIASQYYNEQFF